This T cell receptor beta chain was captured by sequencing in a study of cytomegalovirus exposure and HLA in healthy donors. General observations from the study: Roughly uniform depth of sequencing across donors was assumed in presence/absence analyses. The study labeled around 160 TCR beta chains cytomegalovirus-associated. Earlier analysis found most TCR beta V segments productive about 87% or about 30% of the time. Sequencing likely generated an artifact that appeared as a cluster of highly shared sequence variants.

Use of 60 Vbeta and 13 Jbeta primers characterized the PCR. Clones were read by immunoSEQ multiplex PCR, and TCRdb kept only the in-frame ones, dropping some. The data show some 250,000 clones, roughly 80% seen once. The germline gives CDR1 SGHNT, CDR2 YYREEE (reference sequence). The CDR3 spans 18 residues. Trimming at V came to 3 bases and at J to 2 bases, leaving 11 bases not matched to a gene. A word on this clone: Its antigen is undetermined.

This TCR derives from a woman aged 40 to 50 in good health and CMV-seropositive. The sequencing sample was made of PBMCs. The chain links TRBV5-4 to TRBJ2-1, with 10 bases lining up with TRBD1. In nucleotides, the CDR3 is TGTGCCAGCAGCTCCCCGGGACAGGGGATCCAAACCTACAATGAGCAGTTCTTC. It is translated as CASSSPGQGIQTYNEQFF.